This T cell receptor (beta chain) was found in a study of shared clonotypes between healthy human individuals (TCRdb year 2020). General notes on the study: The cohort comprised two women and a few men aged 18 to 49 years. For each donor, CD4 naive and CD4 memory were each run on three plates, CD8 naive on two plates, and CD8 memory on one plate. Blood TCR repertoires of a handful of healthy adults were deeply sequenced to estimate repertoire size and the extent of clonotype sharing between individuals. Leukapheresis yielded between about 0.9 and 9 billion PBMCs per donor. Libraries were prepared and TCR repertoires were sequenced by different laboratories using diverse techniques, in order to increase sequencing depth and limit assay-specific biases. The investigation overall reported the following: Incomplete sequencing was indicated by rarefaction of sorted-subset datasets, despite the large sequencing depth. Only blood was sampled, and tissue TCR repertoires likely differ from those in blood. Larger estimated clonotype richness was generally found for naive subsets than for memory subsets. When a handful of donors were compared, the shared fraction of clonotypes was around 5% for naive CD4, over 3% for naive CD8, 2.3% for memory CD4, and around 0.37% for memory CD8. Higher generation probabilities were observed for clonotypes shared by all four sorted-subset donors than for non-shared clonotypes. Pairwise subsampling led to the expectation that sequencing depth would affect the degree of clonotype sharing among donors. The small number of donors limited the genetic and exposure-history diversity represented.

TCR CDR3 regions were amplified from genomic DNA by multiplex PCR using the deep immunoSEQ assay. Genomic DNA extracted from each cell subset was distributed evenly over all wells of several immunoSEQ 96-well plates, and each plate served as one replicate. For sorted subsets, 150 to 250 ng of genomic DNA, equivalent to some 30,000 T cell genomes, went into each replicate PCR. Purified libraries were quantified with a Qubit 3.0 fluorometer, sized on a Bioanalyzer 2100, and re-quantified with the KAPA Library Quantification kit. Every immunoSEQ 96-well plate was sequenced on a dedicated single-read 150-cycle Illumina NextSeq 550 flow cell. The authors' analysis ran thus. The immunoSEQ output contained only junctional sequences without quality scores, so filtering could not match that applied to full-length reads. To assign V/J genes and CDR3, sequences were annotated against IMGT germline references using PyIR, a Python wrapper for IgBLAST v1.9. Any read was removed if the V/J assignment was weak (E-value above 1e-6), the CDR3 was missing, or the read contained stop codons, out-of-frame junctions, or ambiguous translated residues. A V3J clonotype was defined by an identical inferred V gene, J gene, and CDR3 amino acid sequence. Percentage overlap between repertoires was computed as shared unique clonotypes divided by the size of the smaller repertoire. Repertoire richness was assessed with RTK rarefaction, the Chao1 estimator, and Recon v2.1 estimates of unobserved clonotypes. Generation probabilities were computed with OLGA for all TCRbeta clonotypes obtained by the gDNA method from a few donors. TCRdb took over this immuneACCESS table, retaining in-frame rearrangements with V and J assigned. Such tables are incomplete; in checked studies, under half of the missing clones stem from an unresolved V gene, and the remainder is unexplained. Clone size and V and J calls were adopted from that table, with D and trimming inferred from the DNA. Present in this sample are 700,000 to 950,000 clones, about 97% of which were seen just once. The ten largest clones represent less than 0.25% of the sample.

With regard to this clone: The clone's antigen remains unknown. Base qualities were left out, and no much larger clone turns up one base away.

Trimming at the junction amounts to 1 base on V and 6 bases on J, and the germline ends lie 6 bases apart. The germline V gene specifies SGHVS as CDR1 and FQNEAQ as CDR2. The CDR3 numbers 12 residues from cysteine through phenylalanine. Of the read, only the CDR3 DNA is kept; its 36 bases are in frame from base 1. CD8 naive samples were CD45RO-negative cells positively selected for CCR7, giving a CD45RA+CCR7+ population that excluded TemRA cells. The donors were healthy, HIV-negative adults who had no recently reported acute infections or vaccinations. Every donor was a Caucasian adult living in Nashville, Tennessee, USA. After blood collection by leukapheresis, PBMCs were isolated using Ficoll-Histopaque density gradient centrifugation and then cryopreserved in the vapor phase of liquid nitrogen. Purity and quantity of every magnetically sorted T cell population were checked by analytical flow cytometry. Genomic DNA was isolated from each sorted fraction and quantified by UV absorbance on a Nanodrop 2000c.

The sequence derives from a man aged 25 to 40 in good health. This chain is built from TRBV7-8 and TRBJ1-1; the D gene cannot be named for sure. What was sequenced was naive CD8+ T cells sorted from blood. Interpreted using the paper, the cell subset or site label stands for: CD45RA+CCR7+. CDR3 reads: CASSLVGAEAFF. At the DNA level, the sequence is TGTGCCAGCAGCTTAGTTGGGGCTGAAGCTTTCTTT. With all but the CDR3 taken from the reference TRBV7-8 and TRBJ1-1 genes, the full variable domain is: GAGVSQSPRYKVAKRGQDVALRCDPISGHVSLFWYQQALGQGPEFLTYFQNEAQLDKSGLPSDRFFAERPEGSVSTLKIQRTQQEDSAVYLCASSLVGAEAFFGQGTRLTVV.